The clone carrying this T cell receptor beta chain has a handful of counts. The CDR3 is 14 residues long. Germline V lookup: CDR1 MNHNS, CDR2 SASEGT. V was clipped by 5 bases and J by 5 bases; unmatched bases: 9. These data are taken from a study of CD8 T cells in Susac syndrome. TEMRA cells were FACS-enriched and CD8+ and CD4+ T cells negatively isolated. The RNA, about 0.45 to 1 ug, was put through reverse transcription using random hexamers. Each CDR3 protein gets one entry after TCRdb re-called the immunoSEQ multiplex PCR reads with MiXCR. This sample has about 300,000 distinct CDR3 sequences; roughly 85% occur once, and the top ten carry 0.21%.

The source material was CD8+ T cells from PBMCs. This clonotype was obtained from a human donor with multiple sclerosis. This sequence joins TRBV6-1 and TRBJ2-7, with 7 bases fitting TRBD1. CDR3 amino acids: CASSLEDRPNEQYF. The CDR3 region has the DNA TGTGCCAGCAGTCTCGAGGACAGGCCCAACGAGCAGTACTTC.